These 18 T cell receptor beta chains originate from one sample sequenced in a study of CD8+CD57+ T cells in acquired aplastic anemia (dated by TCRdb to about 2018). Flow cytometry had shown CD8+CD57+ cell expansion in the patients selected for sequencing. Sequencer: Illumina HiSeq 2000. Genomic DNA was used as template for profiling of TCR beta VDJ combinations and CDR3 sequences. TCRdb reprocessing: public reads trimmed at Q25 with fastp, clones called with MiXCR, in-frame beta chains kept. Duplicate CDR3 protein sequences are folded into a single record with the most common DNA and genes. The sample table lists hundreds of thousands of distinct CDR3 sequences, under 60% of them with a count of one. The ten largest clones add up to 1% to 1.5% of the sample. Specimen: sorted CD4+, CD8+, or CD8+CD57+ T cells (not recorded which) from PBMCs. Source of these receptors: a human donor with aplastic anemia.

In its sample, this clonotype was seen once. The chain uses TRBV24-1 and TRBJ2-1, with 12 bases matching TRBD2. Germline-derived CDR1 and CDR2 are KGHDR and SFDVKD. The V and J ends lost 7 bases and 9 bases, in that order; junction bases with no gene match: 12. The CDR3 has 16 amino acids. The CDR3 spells CATRPSSGGAWGEQFF. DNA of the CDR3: TGTGCCACCAGGCCTTCTAGCGGGGGGGCCTGGGGTGAGCAGTTCTTC.

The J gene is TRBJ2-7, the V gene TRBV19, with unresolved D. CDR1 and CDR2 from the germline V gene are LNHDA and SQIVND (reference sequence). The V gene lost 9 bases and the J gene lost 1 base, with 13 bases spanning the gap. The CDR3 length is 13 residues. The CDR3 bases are TGTGCCAGCAGCAAGGATACATCCTACGAGCAGTACTTC. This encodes CASSKDTSYEQYF. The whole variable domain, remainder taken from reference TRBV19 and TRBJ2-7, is DGGITQSPKYLFRKEGQNVTLSCEQNLNHDAMYWYRQDPGQGLRLIYYSQIVNDFQKGDIAEGYSVSREKKESFPLTVTSAQKNPTAFYLCASSKDTSYEQYFGPGTRLTVT.

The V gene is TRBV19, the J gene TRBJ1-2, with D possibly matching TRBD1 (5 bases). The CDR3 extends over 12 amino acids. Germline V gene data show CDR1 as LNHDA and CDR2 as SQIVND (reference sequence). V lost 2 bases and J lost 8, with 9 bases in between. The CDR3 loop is CASSIRGAGYTF. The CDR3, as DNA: TGTGCCAGTAGTATACGAGGGGCAGGCTACACCTTC.

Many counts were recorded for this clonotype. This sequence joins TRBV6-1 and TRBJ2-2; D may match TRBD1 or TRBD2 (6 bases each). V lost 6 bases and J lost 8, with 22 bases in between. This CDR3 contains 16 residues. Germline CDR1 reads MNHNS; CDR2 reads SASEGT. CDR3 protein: CASRTLLTGRRGELFF. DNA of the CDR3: TGTGCCAGCAGGACCCTACTTACAGGGAGGAGAGGGGAGCTGTTTTTT.

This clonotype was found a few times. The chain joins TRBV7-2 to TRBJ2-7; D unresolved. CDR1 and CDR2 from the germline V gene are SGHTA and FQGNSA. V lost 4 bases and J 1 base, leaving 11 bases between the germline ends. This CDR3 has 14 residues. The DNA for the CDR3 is TGTGCCAGCAGCTCAGGAGCCAGTTCCTACGAGCAGTACTTC. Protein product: CASSSGASSYEQYF.

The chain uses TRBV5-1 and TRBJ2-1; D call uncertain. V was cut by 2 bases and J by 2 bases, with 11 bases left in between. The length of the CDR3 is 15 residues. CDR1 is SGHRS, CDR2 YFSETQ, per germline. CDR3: CASSLDLATYNEQFF. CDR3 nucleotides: TGCGCCAGCAGCTTAGACTTGGCGACCTACAATGAGCAGTTCTTC.

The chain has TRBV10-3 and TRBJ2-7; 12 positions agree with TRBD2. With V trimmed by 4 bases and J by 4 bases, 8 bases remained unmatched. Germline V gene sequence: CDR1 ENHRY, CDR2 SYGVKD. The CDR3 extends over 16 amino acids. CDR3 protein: CAISGRETSGGYEQYF. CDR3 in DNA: TGTGCCATCAGTGGACGGGAGACTAGCGGGGGATACGAGCAGTACTTC.

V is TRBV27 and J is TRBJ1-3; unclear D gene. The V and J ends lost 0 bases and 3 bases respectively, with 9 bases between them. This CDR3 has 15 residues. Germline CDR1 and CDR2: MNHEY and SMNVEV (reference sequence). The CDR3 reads CASSLSRRVGNTIYF. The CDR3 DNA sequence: TGTGCCAGCAGTTTATCGAGGAGGGTTGGAAACACCATATATTTT.

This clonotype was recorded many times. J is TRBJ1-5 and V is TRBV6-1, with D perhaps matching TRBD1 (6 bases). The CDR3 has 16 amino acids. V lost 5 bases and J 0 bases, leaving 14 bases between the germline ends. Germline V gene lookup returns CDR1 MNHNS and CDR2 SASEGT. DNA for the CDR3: TGTGCCAGCAGTACCCTAGGGGGAAGTAGCAATCAGCCCCAGCATTTT. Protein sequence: CASSTLGGSSNQPQHF.

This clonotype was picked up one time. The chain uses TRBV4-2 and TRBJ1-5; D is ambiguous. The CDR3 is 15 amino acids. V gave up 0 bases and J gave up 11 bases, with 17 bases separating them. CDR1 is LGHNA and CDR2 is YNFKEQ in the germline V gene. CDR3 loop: CASSQDRWESGTQHF. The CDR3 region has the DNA TGTGCCAGCAGCCAAGATCGCTGGGAGTCGGGGACCCAGCATTTT.

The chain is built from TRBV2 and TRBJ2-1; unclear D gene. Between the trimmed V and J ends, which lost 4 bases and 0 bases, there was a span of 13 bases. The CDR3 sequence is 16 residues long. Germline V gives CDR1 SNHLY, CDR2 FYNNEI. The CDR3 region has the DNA TGTGCCAGCAGTGTATTTGGCGGCAACTCCTACAATGAGCAGTTCTTC. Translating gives CASSVFGGNSYNEQFF. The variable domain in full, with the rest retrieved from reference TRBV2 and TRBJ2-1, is EPEVTQTPSHQVTQMGQEVILRCVPISNHLYFYWYRQILGQKVEFLVSFYNNEISEKSEIFDDQFSVERPDGSNFTLKIRSTKLEDSAMYFCASSVFGGNSYNEQFFGPGTRLTVL.

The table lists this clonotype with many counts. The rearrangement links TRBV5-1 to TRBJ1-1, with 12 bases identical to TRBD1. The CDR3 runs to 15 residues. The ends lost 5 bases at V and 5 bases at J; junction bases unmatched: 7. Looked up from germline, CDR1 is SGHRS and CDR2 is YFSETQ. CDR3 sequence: CASSSGQGARTEAFF. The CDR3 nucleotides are TGCGCCAGCAGTTCGGGACAGGGGGCTAGAACTGAAGCTTTCTTT. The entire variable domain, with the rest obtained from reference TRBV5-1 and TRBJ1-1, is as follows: KAGVTQTPRYLIKTRGQQVTLSCSPISGHRSVSWYQQTPGQGLQFLFEYFSETQRNKGNFPGRFSGRQFSNSRSEMNVSTLELGDSALYLCASSSGQGARTEAFFGQGTRLTVV.

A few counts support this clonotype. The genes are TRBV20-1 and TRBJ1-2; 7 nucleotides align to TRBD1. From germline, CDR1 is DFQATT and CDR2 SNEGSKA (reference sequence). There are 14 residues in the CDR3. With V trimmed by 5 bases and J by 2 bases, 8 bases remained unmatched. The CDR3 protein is CSAEGQIRNYGYTF. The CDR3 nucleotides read TGCAGTGCTGAGGGACAGATTCGAAACTATGGCTACACCTTC.

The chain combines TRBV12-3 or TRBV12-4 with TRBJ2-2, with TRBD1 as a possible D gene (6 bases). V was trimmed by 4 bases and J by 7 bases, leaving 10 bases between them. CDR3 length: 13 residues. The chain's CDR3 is CASSSRGFGELFF. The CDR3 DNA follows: TGTGCCAGCAGTTCAAGGGGGTTCGGGGAGCTGTTTTTT.

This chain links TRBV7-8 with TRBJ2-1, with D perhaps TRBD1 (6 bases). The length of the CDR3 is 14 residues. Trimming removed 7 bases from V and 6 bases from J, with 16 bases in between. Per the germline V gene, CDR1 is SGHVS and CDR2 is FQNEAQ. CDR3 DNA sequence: TGTGCCAGCATAACAGGGTTTTCTTTCAATGAGCAGTTCTTC. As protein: CASITGFSFNEQFF.

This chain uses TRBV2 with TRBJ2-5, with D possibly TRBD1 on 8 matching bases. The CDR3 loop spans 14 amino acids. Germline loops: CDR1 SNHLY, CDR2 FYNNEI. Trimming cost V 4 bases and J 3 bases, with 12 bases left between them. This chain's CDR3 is CASSGQGREETQYF. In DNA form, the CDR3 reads TGTGCCAGCAGTGGACAGGGGAGGGAAGAGACCCAGTACTTC.

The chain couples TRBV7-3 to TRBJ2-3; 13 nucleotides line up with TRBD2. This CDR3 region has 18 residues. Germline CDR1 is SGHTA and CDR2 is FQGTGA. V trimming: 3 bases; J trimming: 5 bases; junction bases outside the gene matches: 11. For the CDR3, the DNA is TGTGCCAGCAGCTTCGCCGGCGGGACTAGCGGGGCGGGAGATACGCAGTATTTT. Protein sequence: CASSFAGGTSGAGDTQYF.

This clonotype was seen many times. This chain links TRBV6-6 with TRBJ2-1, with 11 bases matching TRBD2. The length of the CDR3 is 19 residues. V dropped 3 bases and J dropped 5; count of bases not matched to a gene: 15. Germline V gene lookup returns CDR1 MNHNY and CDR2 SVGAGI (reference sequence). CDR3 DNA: TGTGCCAGCAGTTATACTCGGTCTTTAACTAGCGGGAGACACAATGAGCAGTTCTTC. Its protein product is CASSYTRSLTSGRHNEQFF.